The source of this T cell receptor beta chain is a study of regulatory T cells in long-lasting Graves disease. This clonotype has a count of ten or more. Relative to the germline gene, one junction end is altered; a read error may explain this. Specified time point: newly diagnosed GD, antithyroid drugs for less than 3 months. PBMC-derived RNA was used for the TCR library. Germline lookup yields CDR1 MNHGY and CDR2 SVAAGI. The CDR3 covers 15 residues. TCR beta libraries were built with iRepertoire HTBI primers and Arm-PCR of CDR3 regions. Original analysis: Identification across samples found 62 TRBV and over 12 TRBJ segments. Each CDR3 protein is one row after TCRdb ran MiXCR on the multiplex PCR reads. TCRdb, not the authors, supplied the V and J calls. The sample contains fewer than 650,000 distinct CDR3 sequences, more than 15% of which appear only once. This sample was shared with a second study, whose subject was T cells in Graves' hyperthyroidism and ophthalmopathy. That report notes: A model of 13 V-J pairs discriminated ophthalmopathy from stable hyperthyroidism.

The input for sequencing was peripheral blood mononuclear cells (PBMCs), taken at new diagnosis, from a patient treated with antithyroid drugs. The clonotype comes from a man aged 18-30 years with Graves disease. The V and J genes are TRBV6-9 and TRBJ2-1, with 7 nucleotides matching TRBD2. CDR3 DNA: TGCGCCAGTCCAGGAGGCGGGAGCTCCTACAATGAGCAGTTCTTC. Encoded protein: CASPGGGSSYNEQFF.